This passage covers 21 T cell receptor beta chains from one sample sequenced in a study of cytomegalovirus exposure and HLA in healthy donors. The PCR ran on 60 Vbeta and 13 Jbeta primers. Clones were read by immunoSEQ multiplex PCR, and TCRdb kept only the in-frame ones, dropping some. The listing records under 150,000 clones. Sequenced sample: PBMCs. Every receptor here comes from a woman in her 40s in good health and CMV-seronegative.

J is TRBJ2-2 and V is TRBV11-2, with 12 positions matching TRBD2. Germline V lookup: CDR1 SGHAT, CDR2 FQNNGV. V lost 4 bases and J lost 5; bases outside the gene matches: 5. CDR3 length equals 16 residues. The CDR3 nucleotides read TGTGCCAGCAGCTCGGCCGGACTAGCGGGGACCGGGGAGCTGTTTTTT. Its protein product is CASSSAGLAGTGELFF. The entire variable domain, with the rest obtained from reference TRBV11-2 and TRBJ2-2, is as follows: EAGVAQSPRYKIIEKRQSVAFWCNPISGHATLYWYQQILGQGPKLLIQFQNNGVVDDSQLPKDRFSAERLKGVDSTLKIQPAKLEDSAVYLCASSSAGLAGTGELFFGEGSRLTVL.

The chain links TRBV5-1 to TRBJ1-2; D is possibly TRBD1 (5 bases). Germline V lookup: CDR1 SGHRS, CDR2 YFSETQ. The ends were cut back, 0 bases at V and 4 bases at J, with 13 bases in the middle. The CDR3 is 15 amino acids. This chain's CDR3 is CASSLGGAKTYGYTF. The CDR3 nucleotides read TGCGCCAGCAGCTTGGGGGGCGCGAAGACCTATGGCTACACCTTC.

J is TRBJ2-2 and V is TRBV6-4; TRBD1 aligns across 7 bases. The CDR3 is made up of 13 amino acids. From germline, CDR1 is MRHNA and CDR2 SNTAGT. CDR3 DNA: TGTGCGTCCGGGACAGAACACACCGGGGAGCTGTTTTTT. It encodes CASGTEHTGELFF.

The gene calls are TRBV9 and TRBJ1-2; the match to TRBD1 covers 8 bases. Trimming at V came to 4 bases and at J to 8 bases, leaving 10 bases not matched to a gene. The CDR3 is 14 amino acids. The germline V gene encodes CDR1 SGDLS and CDR2 YYNGEE. The CDR3: CASSLNRGKGGYTF. CDR3 nucleotides: TGTGCCAGCAGCCTGAACAGGGGGAAGGGGGGCTACACCTTC.

The rearrangement uses TRBV29-1 and TRBJ2-5; no definite D call. The V end lost 6 bases, the J end lost 5 bases, and 10 bases lay between the germline ends. The CDR3 loop spans 11 amino acids. CDR1 is SQVTM, CDR2 ANQGSEA, per germline. The CDR3 here is CSVAFYETQYF. The DNA for the CDR3 is TGCAGCGTCGCTTTCTACGAGACCCAGTACTTC. Together with reference TRBV29-1 and TRBJ2-5, the CDR3 gives the full variable domain: SAVISQKPSRDICQRGTSLTIQCQVDSQVTMMFWYRQQPGQSLTLIATANQGSEATYESGFVIDKFPISRPNLTFSTLTVSNMSPEDSSIYLCSVAFYETQYFGPGTRLLVL.

The chain employs TRBV5-1 and TRBJ2-1; 9 positions agree with TRBD1. The CDR3 covers 17 residues. J lost 0 bases, V lost 0 bases, and 4 bases had no gene match. CDR1 is SGHRS and CDR2 is YFSETQ in the germline V gene. Here the CDR3 DNA reads TGCGCCAGCAGCTTGGCCGGGACAGGGAGCTCCTACAATGAGCAGTTCTTC. It is translated as CASSLAGTGSSYNEQFF.

J is TRBJ1-2 and V is TRBV4-3; D perhaps matches TRBD1 (5 bases). Trimming removed 8 bases from V and 2 bases from J, with 6 bases in between. CDR1 is LGHNA, CDR2 YSLEER, per germline. The CDR3 is made up of 11 amino acids. The CDR3 DNA follows: TGCGCCAGCGCAGGGAACTATGGCTACACCTTC. It specifies CASAGNYGYTF.

The genes are TRBV6-5 and TRBJ1-5; D remains ambiguous. The V gene's germline CDR1 is MNHEY and CDR2 SVGAGI. There are 15 residues in the CDR3. V shed 2 bases and J shed 4 bases, with 12 bases lying between them. The CDR3, as DNA: TGTGCCAGCAGTTACGACATGAATGGAAATCAGCCCCAGCATTTT. Residues: CASSYDMNGNQPQHF.

The rearrangement joins TRBV4-1 to TRBJ1-2, with D possibly matching TRBD1 (5 bases). V was clipped by 0 bases and J by 6 bases, with 14 bases between them. This CDR3 region has 15 residues. Germline assignment: CDR1 MGHRA and CDR2 YSYEKL. The CDR3 region has the DNA TGCGCCAGCAGCCAAGATGAAAGGCAGGGTGATGGCTACACCTTC. The encoded protein is CASSQDERQGDGYTF.

The V call is TRBV2, the J call TRBJ1-1; maybe TRBD1 (6 bases). V was pared by 5 bases and J by 6 bases, with 16 bases between. The CDR3 covers 14 residues. CDR1 and CDR2 (germline): SNHLY, FYNNEI. DNA of the CDR3: TGTGCCAGCAGTAAGGACAGAAGTATAGCTGAAGCTTTCTTT. Translated: CASSKDRSIAEAFF.

This chain connects TRBV27 to TRBJ1-1; D gene unclear. Per the germline V gene, CDR1 is MNHEY and CDR2 is SMNVEV (reference sequence). CDR3 length equals 14 residues. Deletions cut 3 bases from V and 0 bases from J, with 8 bases between. CDR3 sequence reads: CASSFNSMNTEAFF. CDR3 DNA sequence: TGTGCCAGCAGTTTTAACAGCATGAACACTGAAGCTTTCTTT.

The chain uses TRBV5-1 and TRBJ1-2, with D unclear. The CDR3 has 14 amino acids. V lost 3 bases, J lost 8 bases, and 17 bases lay in between. Germline values: CDR1 SGHRS, CDR2 YFSETQ. CDR3 DNA sequence: TGCGCCAGCAGCTCCTCGGCACAAGTGGAGGGCTACACCTTC. This translates into CASSSSAQVEGYTF.

The rearrangement uses TRBV7-9 and TRBJ2-7; D gene uncertain. There are 12 residues in the CDR3. CDR1 is SEHNR and CDR2 is FQNEAQ in the germline V gene (reference sequence). The V end was cut by 2 bases, the J end by 6 bases, with 8 bases between. The chain's CDR3 is CASSLQTAEQYF. For the CDR3, the DNA is TGTGCCAGCAGCTTACAAACTGCCGAGCAGTACTTC.

As to this clone: The junction departs from germline at one end; a sequencing error may be responsible. The chain has TRBV7-3 and TRBJ1-1; D possibly corresponds to TRBD1 (6 bases). Germline V CDR1 and CDR2: SGHTA, FQGTGA. The CDR3 runs to 13 residues. In DNA form, the CDR3 reads TGTGCCGGCAGCCCAGGGGTGAACACTGAAGCTTTCTTT. Protein sequence: CAGSPGVNTEAFF.

The rearrangement joins TRBV5-6 to TRBJ1-2, with D unclear. This CDR3 contains 15 residues. V was shortened by 4 bases and J by 5 bases, with 18 bases between the two germline ends. Germline CDR1 is SGHDT and CDR2 is YYEEEE. CDR3 DNA sequence: TGTGCCAGCAGCCCGACTGGTATTTCTGGTTATGGCTACACCTTC. Protein sequence: CASSPTGISGYGYTF.

The CDR3 is CASSLHGRNQPQHF. The CDR3 nucleotides read TGTGCCAGCAGCTTGCATGGCAGAAATCAGCCCCAGCATTTT. The chain joins TRBV11-3 to TRBJ1-5; D call uncertain. V lost 3 bases and J lost 4, with 10 bases in between. Germline loops: CDR1 SGHNT, CDR2 YENEEA. The CDR3 spans 14 residues.

The chain recombines TRBV11-3 with TRBJ2-3; the D gene is possibly TRBD1 (6 bases). Looked up from germline, CDR1 is SGHNT and CDR2 is YENEEA. Trimming removed 3 bases from V and 2 bases from J, with 9 bases in between. CDR3 length: 14 amino acids. The CDR3 protein is CASSLGALTDTQYF. The CDR3 region has the DNA TGTGCCAGCAGCTTGGGGGCGCTCACAGATACGCAGTATTTT.

The J gene is TRBJ1-1, the V gene TRBV21-1. TRBV21-1 is an annotated pseudogene. There are 14 residues in the CDR3. DNA of the CDR3: TGTGCCAGCAGCAAAGGGTGGAGGAACACTGAAGCTTTCTTT. Amino acids: CASSKGWRNTEAFF.

The chain recombines TRBV2 with TRBJ1-5; 8 nucleotides line up with TRBD1. The germline CDR1 and CDR2 sequences are SNHLY and FYNNEI. The junction had 5 bases not matched to a gene; V was cut back by 7 bases and J by 3 bases. This CDR3 has 14 amino acids. This CDR3 reads CASNGQGPNQPQHF. In DNA, the CDR3 is TGTGCCAGCAACGGACAGGGACCCAATCAGCCCCAGCATTTT.

This chain links TRBV11-3 with TRBJ2-1; 8 bases are a match to TRBD1. J gave up 4 bases and V 5 bases, and 7 bases lay outside the gene matches. The V gene's germline CDR1 is SGHNT and CDR2 YENEEA. This CDR3 comprises 15 residues. In DNA, the CDR3 is TGTGCCAGCAGCCTTAATCGGGACAGGTACAATGAGCAGTTCTTC. The encoded protein is CASSLNRDRYNEQFF. Looking up the rest from reference TRBV11-3 and TRBJ2-1 gives the full variable domain: EAGVVQSPRYKIIEKKQPVAFWCNPISGHNTLYWYLQNLGQGPELLIRYENEEAVDDSQLPKDRFSAERLKGVDSTLKIQPAELGDSAVYLCASSLNRDRYNEQFFGPGTRLTVL.

This rearrangement joins TRBV9 to TRBJ2-1; the match to TRBD2 covers 10 bases. The CDR3 consists of 15 residues. Looked up from germline, CDR1 is SGDLS and CDR2 is YYNGEE. V dropped 6 bases and J dropped 10; count of bases not matched to a gene: 13. The DNA for the CDR3 is TGTGCCAGCACCCTCGAGGAGCGGGGGGGCCAGGAGCAGTTCTTC. This encodes CASTLEERGGQEQFF.